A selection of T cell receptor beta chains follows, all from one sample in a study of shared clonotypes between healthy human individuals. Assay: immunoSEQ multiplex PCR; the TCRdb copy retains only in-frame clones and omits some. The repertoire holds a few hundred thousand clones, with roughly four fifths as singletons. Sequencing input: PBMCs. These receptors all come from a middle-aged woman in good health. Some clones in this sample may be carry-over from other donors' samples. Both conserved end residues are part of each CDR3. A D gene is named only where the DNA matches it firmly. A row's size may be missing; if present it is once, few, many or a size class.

cdr3_nt: TGTGCCAGCAGCCCCGGCAACTCCTACGAGCAGTACTTC; cdr3_aa: CASSPGNSYEQYF; d_call: -; v_call: TRBV9; clone_size: -; j_call: TRBJ2-7
cdr3_nt: TGTGCCAGCAGACGGGACAGGGAAGATTATGGCTACACCTTC; cdr3_aa: CASRRDREDYGYTF; d_call: TRBD1; v_call: TRBV7-9; clone_size: -; j_call: TRBJ1-2
cdr3_nt: TGTGCCAGCAGCTTGGTAGGTAGCGCCCCTTACAATGAGCAGTTCTTC; cdr3_aa: CASSLVGSAPYNEQFF; d_call: -; v_call: TRBV5-6; clone_size: -; j_call: TRBJ2-1
cdr3_nt: TGTGCCAGCAGCCTACAGGGTGGGTTGGACGAGCAGTACTTC; cdr3_aa: CASSLQGGLDEQYF; d_call: -; v_call: TRBV7-9; clone_size: once; j_call: TRBJ2-7
cdr3_nt: TGTGCCAGCAGCAGCGCGCCCGAACCCAATCAGCCCCAGCATTTT; cdr3_aa: CASSSAPEPNQPQHF; d_call: -; v_call: TRBV28; clone_size: -; j_call: TRBJ1-5
cdr3_nt: TGTGCCAGCAGGGGGGAAAGCACAGATACGCAGTATTTT; cdr3_aa: CASRGESTDTQYF; d_call: -; v_call: TRBV28; clone_size: -; j_call: TRBJ2-3
cdr3_nt: TGTGCCAGCAGCTCGGACAGTAACACTGAAGCTTTCTTT; cdr3_aa: CASSSDSNTEAFF; d_call: -; v_call: TRBV7-6; clone_size: -; j_call: TRBJ1-1
cdr3_nt: TGCGCCAGCAGCTTTAGCGGGAGGGCCTTGGATGAGCAGTTCTTC; cdr3_aa: CASSFSGRALDEQFF; d_call: TRBD2; v_call: TRBV5-1; clone_size: many; j_call: TRBJ2-1
cdr3_nt: TGTGCCAGCAGCTTACTTGGTGGGAGTATCTACAATGAGCAGTTCTTC; cdr3_aa: CASSLLGGSIYNEQFF; d_call: -; v_call: TRBV7-2; clone_size: -; j_call: TRBJ2-1
cdr3_nt: TGTGCCAGCAGCTACCAGGGTGGAGAGACCCAGTACTTC; cdr3_aa: CASSYQGGETQYF; d_call: -; v_call: TRBV7-3; clone_size: -; j_call: TRBJ2-5
cdr3_nt: TGTGCCAGCGTCCGTCAGGCCCCCTACGAGCAGTACTTC; cdr3_aa: CASVRQAPYEQYF; d_call: -; v_call: TRBV2; clone_size: -; j_call: TRBJ2-7
cdr3_nt: TGTGCCAGCAGTTTTTCAGGGACTAGCGCCTACGAGCAGTACTTC; cdr3_aa: CASSFSGTSAYEQYF; d_call: TRBD2; v_call: TRBV2; clone_size: -; j_call: TRBJ2-7
cdr3_nt: TGTGCCTGGAGGAGGCTCGTGTACCAAGAGACACAGTACTTC; cdr3_aa: CAWRRLVYQETQYF; d_call: -; v_call: TRBV30; clone_size: -; j_call: TRBJ2-5
cdr3_nt: TGTGCCAGCAGTGATACAGCAGAGACCCAGTACTTC; cdr3_aa: CASSDTAETQYF; d_call: -; v_call: TRBV6-1; clone_size: -; j_call: TRBJ2-5
cdr3_nt: TGTGCCAGCAGCTCCCCCGGGACAGGGCCTCTCTACGAGCAGTACTTC; cdr3_aa: CASSSPGTGPLYEQYF; d_call: TRBD1; v_call: TRBV11-2; clone_size: -; j_call: TRBJ2-7
cdr3_nt: TGTGCCAGCAGTACCTCGGGACAGGGATTGTACTATGGCTACACCTTC; cdr3_aa: CASSTSGQGLYYGYTF; d_call: TRBD1; v_call: TRBV28; clone_size: -; j_call: TRBJ1-2
cdr3_nt: TGTGCCAGCAGCAAAGGGTTGTCCGCCAGCAATCAGCCCCAGCATTTT; cdr3_aa: CASSKGLSASNQPQHF; d_call: -; v_call: TRBV21-1; clone_size: -; j_call: TRBJ1-5
cdr3_nt: TGCGCCAGCAGCTACGCAACGGGAAACACCATATATTTT; cdr3_aa: CASSYATGNTIYF; d_call: -; v_call: TRBV5-1; clone_size: -; j_call: TRBJ1-3
cdr3_nt: TGTGCCAGCAGTCCCCCTCAGGGGCTGTGGACCCAGTACTTC; cdr3_aa: CASSPPQGLWTQYF; d_call: -; v_call: TRBV28; clone_size: -; j_call: TRBJ2-5
cdr3_nt: TGCAGCGTTGGCGACAGTTCTTACGAGCAGTACTTC; cdr3_aa: CSVGDSSYEQYF; d_call: -; v_call: TRBV29-1; clone_size: -; j_call: TRBJ2-7
cdr3_nt: TGTGCCAGCAGCTTTAACCCCAGAGATACGCAGTATTTT; cdr3_aa: CASSFNPRDTQYF; d_call: -; v_call: TRBV7-3; clone_size: -; j_call: TRBJ2-3
cdr3_nt: TGCGCCAGCAGCCGGGACGGGACAGGGGCCTACGAGCAGTACTTC; cdr3_aa: CASSRDGTGAYEQYF; d_call: TRBD1; v_call: TRBV4-3; clone_size: many; j_call: TRBJ2-7
cdr3_nt: TGTGCCAGCAGCTCCGGGACTAGCGTCGCCTACGAGCAGTACTTC; cdr3_aa: CASSSGTSVAYEQYF; d_call: TRBD2; v_call: TRBV7-9; clone_size: -; j_call: TRBJ2-7
cdr3_nt: TGCGCCAGCAGCTCGGGACTAGCGGGAGGGCCGAGGGAGCAGTACTTC; cdr3_aa: CASSSGLAGGPREQYF; d_call: TRBD2; v_call: TRBV5-1; clone_size: -; j_call: TRBJ2-7
cdr3_nt: TGTGCCAGCAGTTACTCGAGGGCTGACCACGAGCAGTACTTC; cdr3_aa: CASSYSRADHEQYF; d_call: -; v_call: TRBV6-5; clone_size: -; j_call: TRBJ2-7
cdr3_nt: TGCAGCGTTGGGACAGGGCGTAATGAAAAACTGTTTTTT; cdr3_aa: CSVGTGRNEKLFF; d_call: TRBD1; v_call: TRBV29-1; clone_size: -; j_call: TRBJ1-4
cdr3_nt: TGTGCCAGCAGCCCCCCCCCGAGCGGGAGTTACAATGAGCAGTTCTTC; cdr3_aa: CASSPPPSGSYNEQFF; d_call: TRBD2; v_call: TRBV7-9; clone_size: -; j_call: TRBJ2-1
cdr3_nt: TGTGCCAGCAGCTTAACAGGCAGCCAAGAGACCCAGTACTTC; cdr3_aa: CASSLTGSQETQYF; d_call: -; v_call: TRBV7-3; clone_size: -; j_call: TRBJ2-5
cdr3_nt: TGCGCCAGCAGCTTGGGGGGACTAGCGGCCGCGGGCGAGCAGTACTTC; cdr3_aa: CASSLGGLAAAGEQYF; d_call: TRBD2; v_call: TRBV5-1; clone_size: many; j_call: TRBJ2-7
cdr3_nt: TGTGCCAGCAGCCCCGGACGAGGAAGGGTTTACGAGCAGTACTTC; cdr3_aa: CASSPGRGRVYEQYF; d_call: -; v_call: TRBV5-4; clone_size: -; j_call: TRBJ2-7
cdr3_nt: TGTGCCAGTAGTATCGGTTTTGGCGGGGGCCAAGAGACCCAGTACTTC; cdr3_aa: CASSIGFGGGQETQYF; d_call: TRBD2; v_call: TRBV19; clone_size: -; j_call: TRBJ2-5
cdr3_nt: TGCGCCAGCAGCTTGCAGAGTGCCGGGGCCAACGTCCTGACTTTC; cdr3_aa: CASSLQSAGANVLTF; d_call: -; v_call: TRBV5-1; clone_size: -; j_call: TRBJ2-6
cdr3_nt: TGTGCCAGCTCACCAGGGAGAGAGCAAGCTAGCACAGATACGCAGTATTTT; cdr3_aa: CASSPGREQASTDTQYF; d_call: -; v_call: TRBV18; clone_size: -; j_call: TRBJ2-3
cdr3_nt: TGTGCCAGTAGTATTAGGGGGACTGAAGCTTTCTTT; cdr3_aa: CASSIRGTEAFF; d_call: -; v_call: TRBV19; clone_size: -; j_call: TRBJ1-1
cdr3_nt: TGTGCCATCAGTGAGTCCCACGAGCAGTACTTC; cdr3_aa: CAISESHEQYF; d_call: -; v_call: TRBV10-3; clone_size: -; j_call: TRBJ2-7
cdr3_nt: TGTGCCAGCAGTCGGCTAGCGGGGGGGGAGAGCTCCTACAATGAGCAGTTCTTC; cdr3_aa: CASSRLAGGESSYNEQFF; d_call: TRBD2; v_call: TRBV28; clone_size: -; j_call: TRBJ2-1
cdr3_nt: TGTGCCAGCAGCGTTCGGTTTAATGAAAAACTGTTTTTT; cdr3_aa: CASSVRFNEKLFF; d_call: -; v_call: TRBV9; clone_size: -; j_call: TRBJ1-4
cdr3_nt: TGTGCCATCGGGACCACGGGGAACGAGCAGTACTTC; cdr3_aa: CAIGTTGNEQYF; d_call: -; v_call: TRBV10-3; clone_size: -; j_call: TRBJ2-7
cdr3_nt: TGTGCCTGGAGTGTCGAAAACACCATATATTTT; cdr3_aa: CAWSVENTIYF; d_call: -; v_call: TRBV30; clone_size: -; j_call: TRBJ1-3
cdr3_nt: TGTGCCACCAGCAGAGATAGGGCTAGTCGGGAGACCCAGTACTTC; cdr3_aa: CATSRDRASRETQYF; d_call: -; v_call: TRBV15; clone_size: -; j_call: TRBJ2-5
cdr3_nt: TGTGCCAGCTCACCACTAGAGCCGGGACTAGCGGCAACCTACAATGAGCAGTTCTTC; cdr3_aa: CASSPLEPGLAATYNEQFF; d_call: TRBD2; v_call: TRBV18; clone_size: -; j_call: TRBJ2-1
cdr3_nt: TGTGCCAGCAGCTTGGGTAGCGGGACCCGGGGCACCGGGGAGCTGTTTTTT; cdr3_aa: CASSLGSGTRGTGELFF; d_call: TRBD2; v_call: TRBV5-6; clone_size: -; j_call: TRBJ2-2
cdr3_nt: TGCGCCAGCAGCCAAACGGGAGGGGATGGCTACACCTTC; cdr3_aa: CASSQTGGDGYTF; d_call: -; v_call: TRBV4-1; clone_size: -; j_call: TRBJ1-2
cdr3_nt: TGTGCCAGCAGCCAGACACGGACTGGAAACACCATATATTTT; cdr3_aa: CASSQTRTGNTIYF; d_call: -; v_call: TRBV14; clone_size: few; j_call: TRBJ1-3
cdr3_nt: TGTGCCAGCAGCCCACACGGGGCGATCAATCAGCCCCAGCATTTT; cdr3_aa: CASSPHGAINQPQHF; d_call: -; v_call: TRBV2; clone_size: -; j_call: TRBJ1-5
cdr3_nt: TGTGCCAGCAGCTTAGCGGTTAACTCCTACGAGCAGTACTTC; cdr3_aa: CASSLAVNSYEQYF; d_call: -; v_call: TRBV7-2; clone_size: -; j_call: TRBJ2-7
cdr3_nt: TGTGCCAGCAGCTCAACAGGGGATTATGGTGAAGCTTTCTTT; cdr3_aa: CASSSTGDYGEAFF; d_call: TRBD1; v_call: TRBV11-2; clone_size: -; j_call: TRBJ1-1